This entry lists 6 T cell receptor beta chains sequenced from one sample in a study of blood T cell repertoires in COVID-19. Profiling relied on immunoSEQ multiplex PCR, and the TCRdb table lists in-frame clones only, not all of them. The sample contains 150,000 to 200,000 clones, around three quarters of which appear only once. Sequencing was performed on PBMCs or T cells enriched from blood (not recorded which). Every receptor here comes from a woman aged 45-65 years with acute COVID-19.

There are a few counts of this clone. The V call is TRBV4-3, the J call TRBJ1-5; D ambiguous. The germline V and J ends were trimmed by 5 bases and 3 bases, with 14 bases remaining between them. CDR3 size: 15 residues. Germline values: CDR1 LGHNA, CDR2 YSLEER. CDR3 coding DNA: TGCGCCAGCAGCTCGGGATACGGGGACAATCAGCCCCAGCATTTT. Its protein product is CASSSGYGDNQPQHF.

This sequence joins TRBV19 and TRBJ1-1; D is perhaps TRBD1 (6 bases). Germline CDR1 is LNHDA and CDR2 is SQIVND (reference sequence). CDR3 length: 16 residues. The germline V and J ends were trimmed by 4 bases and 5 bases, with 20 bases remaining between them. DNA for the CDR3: TGTGCCAGTAGTAGGGGTTCGGGGGGGCGAGGGACTGAAGCTTTCTTT. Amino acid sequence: CASSRGSGGRGTEAFF.

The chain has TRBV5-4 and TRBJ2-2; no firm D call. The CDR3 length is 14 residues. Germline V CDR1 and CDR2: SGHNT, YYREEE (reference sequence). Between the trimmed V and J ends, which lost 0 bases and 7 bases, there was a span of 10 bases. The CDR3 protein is CASSLGSTDGELFF. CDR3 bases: TGTGCCAGCAGCTTGGGGTCCACAGACGGGGAGCTGTTTTTT.

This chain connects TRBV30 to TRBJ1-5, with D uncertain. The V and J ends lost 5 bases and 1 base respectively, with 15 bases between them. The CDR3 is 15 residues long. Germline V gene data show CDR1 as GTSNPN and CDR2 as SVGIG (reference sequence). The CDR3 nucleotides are TGTGCCTGGGCCGGCGGGTCAACCAGCAATCAGCCCCAGCATTTT. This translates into CAWAGGSTSNQPQHF.

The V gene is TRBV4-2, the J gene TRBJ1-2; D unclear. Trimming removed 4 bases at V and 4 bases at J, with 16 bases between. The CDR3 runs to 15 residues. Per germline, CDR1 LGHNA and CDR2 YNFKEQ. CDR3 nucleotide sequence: TGTGCCAGCAGCCCCCCCGGGGTTTTGGTCTATGGCTACACCTTC. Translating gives CASSPPGVLVYGYTF.

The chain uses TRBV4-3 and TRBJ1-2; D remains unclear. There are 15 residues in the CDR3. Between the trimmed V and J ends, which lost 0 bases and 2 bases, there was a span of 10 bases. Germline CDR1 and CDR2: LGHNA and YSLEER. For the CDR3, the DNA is TGCGCCAGCAGCCAAGATAGTCAATGGAACTATGGCTACACCTTC. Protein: CASSQDSQWNYGYTF.